This T cell receptor (beta chain) is from a study of CD8+CD57+ T cells in acquired aplastic anemia. Findings and caveats of the study: Overlapping CD8+ CDR3 repertoires of patients and controls contained approximately 29 shared sequences.

It was patients with CD8+CD57+ cell expansion by flow cytometry who were chosen for sequencing. Patients uniformly had severe acquired aplastic anemia. To note about this clonotype: No antigen is known for it.

Genomic DNA acted as the template from which TCR beta VDJ combination and CDR3 sequence profiling were carried out. MiXCR was run by TCRdb on the reads, yielding one entry per CDR3 protein. The profile covers around 430,000 distinct CDR3 sequences, with approximately 33% appearing a single time and 0.82% taken by the ten largest. Sequencing was carried out using sorted CD4+, CD8+, or CD8+CD57+ T cells (not recorded which) from PBMCs. This clonotype was obtained from a human donor with aplastic anemia.

The CDR3 region has the DNA TGTGCCAGCAGCTTAGGGACTAGGGGCTTAACGGCAGATACGCAGTATTTT. Amino acids: CASSLGTRGLTADTQYF. V usage is TRBV11-2 and J usage is TRBJ2-3, with 7 positions matching TRBD2. The V segment lost 1 base and the J segment 4 bases; nucleotides outside the gene matches: 11. Germline CDR1 and CDR2: SGHAT and FQNNGV. The CDR3 extends over 17 amino acids.